Sequencing of this T cell receptor (beta chain) was carried out in a study of human T cells and chemical hapten exposure. About the study: Variation in per-sample TCR yields came mainly from small pooled library volume differences. Points from the study as a whole: Expanded TCR sets contained significantly more large CDR3 similarity clusters than controls. There was no change with DPC sensitization in TCRs above 1 in 1000 frequency.

Per the germline V gene, CDR1 is SGHTA and CDR2 is FQGNSA. With 1 base removed from V and 15 bases from J, the gap between germline ends came to 10 bases. The CDR3 is made up of 11 amino acids. Indicated time point: patch test 2, 6 weeks after DPC sensitization. As for treatment: therapeutic diphenylcyclopropenone sensitization with weekly scalp DPC. TCRdb ran MiXCR on the RACE reads and lists one entry per CDR3 protein. The table has tens of thousands of distinct CDR3 sequences, 7.5% to 9.5% seen once. This clonotype was counted a few times. Its cognate antigen is unknown. This TCR came from a woman between 50 and 59 years old with alopecia areata. Some clones in this sample may be carry-over from other donors' samples. This material consisted of whole blood, taken in connection with sensitization to the hapten diphenylcyclopropenone (DPC). The V and J genes are TRBV7-2 and TRBJ2-4; D is ambiguous. This CDR3 is CASSLVALVYF. Here the CDR3 DNA reads TGTGCCAGCAGCTTAGTTGCGTTGGTGTACTTC. The whole variable domain, filled in from reference TRBV7-2 and TRBJ2-4, reads GAGVSQSPSNKVTEKGKDVELRCDPISGHTALYWYRQSLGQGLEFLIYFQGNSAPDKSGLPSDRFSAERTGGSVSTLTIQRTQQEDSAVYLCASSLVALVYFGAGTRLSVL.